These T cell receptor beta chains were read from a single sample in a study of T cell responses to AZD1222 COVID-19 vaccine. Using immunoSEQ multiplex PCR, the repertoire was profiled, and TCRdb retains in-frame clones only, with some absent. Here the sample spans 95,000 to 100,000 clones, 70% to 90% being singletons. The material sequenced was peripheral blood, taken 28 days after the second AZD1222 dose. The receptor set was obtained from an adult who received the AZD1222 COVID-19 vaccine. Each CDR3 is given with its conserved first and last residue. Each record gives: D gene, J gene, V gene, clone size, CDR3 protein, CDR3 DNA. The D gene is left open where the match is weak. Size tells how often a clone was seen (once, few, many) or the class of an expanded clone, and some rows leave it out.

.,TRBJ2-1,TRBV19,.,CASSIRDPSIEQFF,TGTGCCAGTAGTATCAGGGACCCCTCAATTGAGCAGTTCTTC
TRBD1,TRBJ2-1,TRBV19,.,CASRPGQLNEQFF,TGTGCCAGTAGACCGGGACAGCTCAATGAGCAGTTCTTC
.,TRBJ2-7,TRBV14,.,CASSQNRGAGANYEQYF,TGTGCCAGCAGCCAAAACAGGGGAGCGGGAGCCAACTACGAGCAGTACTTC
.,TRBJ2-5,TRBV10-3,.,CAIGISISVETQYF,TGTGCCATCGGTATCTCCATCTCGGTTGAGACCCAGTACTTC
TRBD1,TRBJ1-1,TRBV7-3,.,CASSRQGNTEAFF,TGTGCCAGCAGTAGACAGGGTAACACTGAAGCTTTCTTT
.,TRBJ1-1,TRBV28,.,CASSLYSRHTEAFF,TGTGCCAGCAGTTTATATAGCAGGCACACTGAAGCTTTCTTT
.,TRBJ1-5,TRBV3-1/TRBV3-2,.,CASSHRGRGTSNQPQHF,TGTGCCAGCAGCCACCGGGGCAGGGGTACGAGCAATCAGCCCCAGCATTTT
.,TRBJ1-5,TRBV27,.,CASSLRPGNQPQHF,TGTGCCAGCAGTTTACGGCCAGGCAATCAGCCCCAGCATTTT
.,TRBJ1-5,TRBV2,once,CASMGRQTPNQPQHF,TGTGCCAGCATGGGGCGGCAGACCCCCAATCAGCCCCAGCATTTT
TRBD1,TRBJ1-2,TRBV3-1/TRBV3-2,.,CASSHADRVGYGYTF,TGTGCCAGCAGCCACGCAGACAGGGTGGGTTATGGCTACACCTTC
.,TRBJ2-1,TRBV7-2,.,CASSLGGGANEQFF,TGTGCCAGCAGCTTAGGTGGGGGGGCCAATGAGCAGTTCTTC
.,TRBJ1-4,TRBV6-5,.,CASSWRGAGGEKLFF,TGTGCCAGCAGTTGGCGAGGGGCCGGCGGAGAAAAACTGTTTTTT
TRBD1,TRBJ1-5,TRBV7-3,.,CASSPHPGTGPDQPQHF,TGTGCCAGCAGCCCTCACCCCGGGACAGGGCCCGATCAGCCCCAGCATTTT
.,TRBJ2-1,TRBV3-1/TRBV3-2,.,CASSQGGVGIEQFF,TGTGCCAGCAGCCAAGGCGGGGTAGGAATTGAGCAGTTCTTC
.,TRBJ1-2,TRBV7-3,.,CASSSRAGYGYTF,TGTGCCAGCAGCTCCCGTGCGGGCTATGGCTACACCTTC
TRBD1,TRBJ2-3,TRBV15,.,CATSPRTGGADTQYF,TGTGCCACCAGCCCCAGGACAGGGGGCGCAGATACGCAGTATTTT
.,TRBJ1-6,TRBV19,few,CASSILARDGSPLHF,TGTGCCAGTAGTATCTTGGCCAGGGATGGTTCACCCCTCCACTTT
TRBD1,TRBJ1-5,TRBV6-5,.,CASIGTGTQPQHF,TGTGCCAGCATTGGGACAGGGACTCAGCCCCAGCATTTT
.,TRBJ2-3,TRBV9,.,CASSIRGAGGADTQYF,TGTGCCAGCAGTATACGGGGGGCAGGGGGCGCAGATACGCAGTATTTT
.,TRBJ1-2,TRBV4-3,.,CASSQDGSYGYTF,TGCGCCAGCAGCCAAGACGGCAGCTATGGCTACACCTTC
.,TRBJ2-7,TRBV4-2,.,CASSQDRRAEQYF,TGTGCCAGCAGCCAAGATCGCAGGGCCGAGCAGTACTTC
TRBD2,TRBJ2-7,TRBV3-1/TRBV3-2,.,CASSQLAGAYEQYF,TGTGCCAGCAGCCAGTTAGCGGGGGCCTACGAGCAGTACTTC
.,TRBJ1-2,TRBV30,.,CAWSPPHTF,TGTGCCTGGAGCCCCCCGCACACCTTC
TRBD2,TRBJ2-3,TRBV6-5,few,CASSYSSGAWDTQYF,TGTGCCAGCAGTTACAGTAGCGGGGCCTGGGATACGCAGTATTTT
.,TRBJ1-6,TRBV4-1,.,CASSQDIREGTLHF,TGCGCCAGCAGCCAAGATATCAGGGAAGGGACCCTCCACTTT
.,TRBJ2-5,TRBV2,.,CASSGQTQETQYF,TGTGCCAGCAGTGGACAGACCCAAGAGACCCAGTACTTC
TRBD1,TRBJ1-4,TRBV6-5,.,CASSYDRASNEKLFF,TGTGCCAGCAGTTACGACAGGGCTTCTAATGAAAAACTGTTTTTT
.,TRBJ1-2,TRBV6-5,.,CASRNAGTWGYTF,TGTGCCAGCAGAAACGCTGGGACGTGGGGCTACACCTTC
.,TRBJ1-6,TRBV24-1,.,CATSVLPPTPPYNSPLHF,TGTGCCACCAGTGTTTTGCCCCCGACACCTCCCTATAATTCACCCCTCCACTTT
TRBD1,TRBJ1-1,TRBV5-8,.,CASSRDRGTEAFF,TGTGCCAGCAGCCGGGACAGGGGAACTGAAGCTTTCTTT
.,TRBJ2-2,TRBV27,.,CASSSRWGGPGELFF,TGTGCCAGCAGTTCCAGGTGGGGGGGCCCCGGGGAGCTGTTTTTT
.,TRBJ2-1,TRBV28,.,CASVRGGNEQFF,TGTGCCAGCGTCAGGGGAGGGAATGAGCAGTTCTTC
TRBD1,TRBJ1-5,TRBV30,.,CAWRGQENQPQHF,TGTGCCTGGAGGGGACAGGAAAATCAGCCCCAGCATTTT
.,TRBJ1-4,TRBV28,once,CASSWGPEKLFF,TGTGCCAGCAGTTGGGGACCGGAAAAACTGTTTTTT
.,TRBJ2-1,TRBV6-5,.,CASSSLGGSYNEQFF,TGTGCCAGCAGTTCTCTGGGGGGCTCCTACAATGAGCAGTTCTTC
.,TRBJ2-7,TRBV5-1,.,CASGPRGESEQYF,TGCGCCAGCGGGCCTAGAGGAGAGTCCGAGCAGTACTTC
TRBD1,TRBJ1-5,TRBV7-2,.,CASSPWTGGGQPQHF,TGTGCCAGCAGCCCATGGACAGGGGGAGGCCAGCCCCAGCATTTT
TRBD2,TRBJ2-1,TRBV6-2/TRBV6-3,.,CASRPSGAPNEQFF,TGTGCCAGCAGACCTAGCGGCGCGCCAAATGAGCAGTTCTTC
.,TRBJ2-1,TRBV7-3,.,CASSLLESYNEQFF,TGTGCCAGCAGCTTACTAGAGTCCTACAATGAGCAGTTCTTC
TRBD2,TRBJ2-2,TRBV18,.,CASSPRPSGANTGELFF,TGTGCCAGCTCACCACGTCCTAGCGGAGCCAACACCGGGGAGCTGTTTTTT
.,TRBJ2-5,TRBV5-1,.,CASSLAGLRETQYF,TGCGCCAGCAGCTTGGCGGGCCTGCGAGAGACCCAGTACTTC
.,TRBJ2-7,TRBV11-2,once,CASSLGALIYEQYF,TGTGCCAGCAGCTTAGGGGCCCTGATCTACGAGCAGTACTTC
.,TRBJ2-7,TRBV4-2,.,CASSSHLTASYEQYF,TGTGCCAGCAGTTCCCATCTGACAGCTTCCTACGAGCAGTACTTC
TRBD1,TRBJ2-7,TRBV11-3,.,CASSPDRGSPTYEQYF,TGTGCCAGCAGCCCGGACAGGGGATCCCCCACCTACGAGCAGTACTTC
.,TRBJ2-1,TRBV5-1,.,CASSSTYNEQFF,TGCGCCAGCAGCTCTACGTACAATGAGCAGTTCTTC
.,TRBJ2-5,TRBV28,.,CASSLTALQETQYF,TGTGCCAGCAGTTTGACTGCCCTCCAAGAGACCCAGTACTTC
TRBD2,TRBJ2-7,TRBV7-8,.,CASSPGTSLFEQYF,TGTGCCAGCAGCCCCGGGACTAGCCTCTTCGAGCAGTACTTC
.,TRBJ2-1,TRBV7-9,.,CASSFGGTLSYNEQFF,TGTGCCAGCAGCTTCGGCGGGACTCTCTCCTACAATGAGCAGTTCTTC